This T cell receptor (beta chain) was captured in a study of cytomegalovirus exposure and HLA in healthy donors. Study outcomes and limitations: Equally common other TCR beta chains were less clonally expanded than HLA-associated ones, a later analysis found. Apart from CMV serostatus, no immune exposure information was available. Later findings reportedly placed an Asian-associated ancestry cluster below the approximately 670-donor mean for N-insertions.

This CDR3 is built from 16 residues. The trim removed 5 bases at V and 0 bases at J, leaving 8 bases unmatched. Germline assignment: CDR1 KGHSH and CDR2 LQKENI. 60 Vbeta and 13 Jbeta primers were used in PCR. TCRdb's table, derived via immunoSEQ multiplex PCR, lists solely in-frame clones and lacks some. The top ten hold almost 7% of the sample, which has over 150,000 clones, about four fifths seen once. As to this clone: Its antigen is unknown.

The chain links TRBV18 to TRBJ1-1; TRBD1 aligns across 8 bases. Sequenced input: PBMCs. The receptor was isolated from a man aged 25-45 years in good health and CMV-seropositive. The CDR3 loop is CASSVYQGAMNTEAFF. The CDR3 region has the DNA TGTGCCAGCTCAGTTTACCAGGGGGCGATGAACACTGAAGCTTTCTTT.